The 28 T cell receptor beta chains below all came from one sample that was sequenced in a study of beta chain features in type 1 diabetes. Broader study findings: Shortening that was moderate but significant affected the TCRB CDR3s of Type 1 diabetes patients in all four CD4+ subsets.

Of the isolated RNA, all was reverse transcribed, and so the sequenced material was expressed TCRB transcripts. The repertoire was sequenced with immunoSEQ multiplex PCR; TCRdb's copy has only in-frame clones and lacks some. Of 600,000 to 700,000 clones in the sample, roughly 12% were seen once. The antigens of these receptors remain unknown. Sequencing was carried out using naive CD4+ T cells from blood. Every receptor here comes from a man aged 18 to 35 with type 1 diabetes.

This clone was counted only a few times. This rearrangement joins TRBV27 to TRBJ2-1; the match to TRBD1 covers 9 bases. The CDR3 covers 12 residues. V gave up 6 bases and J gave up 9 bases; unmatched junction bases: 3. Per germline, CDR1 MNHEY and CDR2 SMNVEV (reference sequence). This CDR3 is CASRDRGGEQFF. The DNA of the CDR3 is TGTGCCAGCAGGGACAGGGGAGGTGAGCAGTTCTTC.

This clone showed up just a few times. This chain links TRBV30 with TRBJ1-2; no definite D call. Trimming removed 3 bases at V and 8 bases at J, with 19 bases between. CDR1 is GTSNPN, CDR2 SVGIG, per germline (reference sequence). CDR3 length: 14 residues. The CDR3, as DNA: TGTGCCTGGAGCCGCGCCTTAGAATGGTACGGCTACACCTTC. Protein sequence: CAWSRALEWYGYTF.

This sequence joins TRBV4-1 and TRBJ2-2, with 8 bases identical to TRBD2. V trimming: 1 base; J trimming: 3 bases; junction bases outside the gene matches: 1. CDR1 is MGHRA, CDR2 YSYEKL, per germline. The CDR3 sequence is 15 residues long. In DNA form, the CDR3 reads TGCGCCAGCAGCCAAGCGGGAGGGCACACCGGGGAGCTGTTTTTT. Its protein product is CASSQAGGHTGELFF.

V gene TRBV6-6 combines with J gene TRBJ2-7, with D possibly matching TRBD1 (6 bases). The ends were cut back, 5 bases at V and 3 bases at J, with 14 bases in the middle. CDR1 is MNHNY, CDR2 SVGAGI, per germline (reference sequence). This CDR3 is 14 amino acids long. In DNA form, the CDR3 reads TGTGCCAGCAGTGGGGACATTCAAATCTACGAGCAGTACTTC. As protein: CASSGDIQIYEQYF.

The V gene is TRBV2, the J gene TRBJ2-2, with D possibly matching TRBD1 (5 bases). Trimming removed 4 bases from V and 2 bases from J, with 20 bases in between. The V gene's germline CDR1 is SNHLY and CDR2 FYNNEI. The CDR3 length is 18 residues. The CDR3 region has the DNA TGTGCCAGCAGTGTTTCCAGTCCCGGACACATTAACACCGGGGAGCTGTTTTTT. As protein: CASSVSSPGHINTGELFF. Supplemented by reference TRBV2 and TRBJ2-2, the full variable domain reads EPEVTQTPSHQVTQMGQEVILRCVPISNHLYFYWYRQILGQKVEFLVSFYNNEISEKSEIFDDQFSVERPDGSNFTLKIRSTKLEDSAMYFCASSVSSPGHINTGELFFGEGSRLTVL.

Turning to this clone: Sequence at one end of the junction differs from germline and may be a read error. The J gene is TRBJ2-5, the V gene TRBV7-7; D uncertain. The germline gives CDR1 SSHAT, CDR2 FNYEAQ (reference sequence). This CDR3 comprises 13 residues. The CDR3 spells CASSAGNQETQYF. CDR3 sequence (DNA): TGTGCTAGCAGCGCCGGTAACCAAGAGACCCAGTACTTC.

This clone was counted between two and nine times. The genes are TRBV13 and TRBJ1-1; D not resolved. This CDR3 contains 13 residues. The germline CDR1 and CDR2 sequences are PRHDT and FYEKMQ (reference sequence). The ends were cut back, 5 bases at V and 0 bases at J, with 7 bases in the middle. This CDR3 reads CASSPRVNTEAFF. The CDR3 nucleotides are TGTGCCAGCAGCCCTCGGGTGAACACTGAAGCTTTCTTT.

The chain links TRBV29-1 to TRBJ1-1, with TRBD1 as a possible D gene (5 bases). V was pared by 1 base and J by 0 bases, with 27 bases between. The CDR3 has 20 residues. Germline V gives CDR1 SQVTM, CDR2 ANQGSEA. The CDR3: CSVEVVPGTQSWIMNTEAFF. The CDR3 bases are TGCAGCGTTGAAGTCGTCCCCGGGACCCAGTCTTGGATCATGAACACTGAAGCTTTCTTT.

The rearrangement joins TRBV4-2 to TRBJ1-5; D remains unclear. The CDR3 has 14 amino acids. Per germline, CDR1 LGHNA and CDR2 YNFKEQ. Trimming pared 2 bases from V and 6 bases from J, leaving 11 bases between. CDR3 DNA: TGTGCCAGCAGCCAAAATCTCAATAGTCAGCCCCAGCATTTT. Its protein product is CASSQNLNSQPQHF.

For the CDR3, the DNA is TGTGCCAGCAGCCAATGGCAGCAAGAGACCCAGTACTTC. It specifies CASSQWQQETQYF. The gene calls are TRBV14 and TRBJ2-5; D gene unclear. Trimming left V 2 bases short and J 2 bases short, with 6 bases between. CDR3 size: 13 residues. Germline loops: CDR1 SGHDN, CDR2 FVKESK.

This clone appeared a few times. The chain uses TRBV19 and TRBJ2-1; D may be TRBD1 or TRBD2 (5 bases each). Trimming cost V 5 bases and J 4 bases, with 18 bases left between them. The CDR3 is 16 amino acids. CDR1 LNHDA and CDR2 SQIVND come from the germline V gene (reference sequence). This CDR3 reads CASSPRTGPLYNEQFF. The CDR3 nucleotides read TGTGCCAGTAGTCCTCGGACGGGACCGCTATACAATGAGCAGTTCTTC.

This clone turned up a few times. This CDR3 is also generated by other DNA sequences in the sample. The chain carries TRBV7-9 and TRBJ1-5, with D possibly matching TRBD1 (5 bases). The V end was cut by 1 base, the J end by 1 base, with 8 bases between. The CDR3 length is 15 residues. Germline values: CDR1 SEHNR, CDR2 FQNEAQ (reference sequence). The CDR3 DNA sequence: TGTGCCAGCAGCTTAGGGGGCTCGAGCAATCAGCCCCAGCATTTT. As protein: CASSLGGSSNQPQHF. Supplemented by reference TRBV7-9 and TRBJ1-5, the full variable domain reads DTGVSQNPRHKITKRGQNVTFRCDPISEHNRLYWYRQTLGQGPEFLTYFQNEAQLEKSRLLSDRFSAERPKGSFSTLEIQRTEQGDSAMYLCASSLGGSSNQPQHFGDGTRLSIL.

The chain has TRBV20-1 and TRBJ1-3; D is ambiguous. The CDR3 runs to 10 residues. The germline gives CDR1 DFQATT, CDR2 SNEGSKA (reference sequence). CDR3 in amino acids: CAIRGNTIYF. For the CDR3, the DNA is TGCGCTATAAGGGGAAACACCATATATTTT.

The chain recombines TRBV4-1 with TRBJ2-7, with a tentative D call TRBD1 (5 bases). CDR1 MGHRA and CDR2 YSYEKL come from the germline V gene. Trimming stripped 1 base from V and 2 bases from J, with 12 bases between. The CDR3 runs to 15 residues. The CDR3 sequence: CASSQALTGPYEQYF. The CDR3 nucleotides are TGCGCCAGCAGCCAAGCGTTAACAGGCCCCTACGAGCAGTACTTC.

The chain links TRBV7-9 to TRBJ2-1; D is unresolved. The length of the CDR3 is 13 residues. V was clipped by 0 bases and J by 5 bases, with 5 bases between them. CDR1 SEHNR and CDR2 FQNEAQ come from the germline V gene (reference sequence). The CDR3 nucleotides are TGTGCCAGCAGCTTAGCCAGGAACAATGAGCAGTTCTTC. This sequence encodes CASSLARNNEQFF.

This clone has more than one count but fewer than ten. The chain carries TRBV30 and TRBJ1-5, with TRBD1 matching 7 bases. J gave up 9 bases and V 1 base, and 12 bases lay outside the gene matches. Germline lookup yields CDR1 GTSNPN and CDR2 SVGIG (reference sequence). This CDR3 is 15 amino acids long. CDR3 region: CAWSEPDRDSRPQHF. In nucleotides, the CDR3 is TGTGCCTGGAGTGAACCCGACAGGGATTCCAGGCCCCAGCATTTT.

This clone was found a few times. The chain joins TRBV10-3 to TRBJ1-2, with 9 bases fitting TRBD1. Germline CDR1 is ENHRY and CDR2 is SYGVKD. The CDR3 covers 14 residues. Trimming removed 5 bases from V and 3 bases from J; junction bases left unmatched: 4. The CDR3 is CAISLGQGDYGYTF. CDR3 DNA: TGTGCCATCAGTCTGGGACAGGGAGACTATGGCTACACCTTC.

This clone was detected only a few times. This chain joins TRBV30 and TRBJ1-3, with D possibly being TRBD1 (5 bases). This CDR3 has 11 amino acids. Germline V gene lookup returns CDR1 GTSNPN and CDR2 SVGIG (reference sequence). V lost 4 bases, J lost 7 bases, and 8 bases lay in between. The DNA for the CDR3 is TGTGCCTGGATGGGGGGGAACACCATATATTTT. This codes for CAWMGGNTIYF.

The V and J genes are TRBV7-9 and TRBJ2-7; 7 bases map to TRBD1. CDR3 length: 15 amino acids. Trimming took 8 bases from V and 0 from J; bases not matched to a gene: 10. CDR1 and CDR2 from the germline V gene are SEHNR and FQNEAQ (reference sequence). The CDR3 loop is CASEGRTGSSYEQYF. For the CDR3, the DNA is TGTGCCAGCGAGGGACGGACAGGAAGCTCCTACGAGCAGTACTTC.

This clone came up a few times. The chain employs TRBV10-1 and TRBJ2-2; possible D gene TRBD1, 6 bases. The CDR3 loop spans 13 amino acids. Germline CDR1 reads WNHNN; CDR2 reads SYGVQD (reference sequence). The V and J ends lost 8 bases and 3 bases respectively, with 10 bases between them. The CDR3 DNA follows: TGCGCCAGCGGGGGCCGGGACACCGGGGAGCTGTTTTTT. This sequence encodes CASGGRDTGELFF.

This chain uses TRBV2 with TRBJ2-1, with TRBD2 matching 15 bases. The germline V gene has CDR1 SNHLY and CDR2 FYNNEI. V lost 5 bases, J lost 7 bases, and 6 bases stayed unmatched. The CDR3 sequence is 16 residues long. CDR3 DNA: TGTGCCAGCAGTCAACGGACTAGCGGGGGGGTTAATGAGCAGTTCTTC. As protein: CASSQRTSGGVNEQFF.

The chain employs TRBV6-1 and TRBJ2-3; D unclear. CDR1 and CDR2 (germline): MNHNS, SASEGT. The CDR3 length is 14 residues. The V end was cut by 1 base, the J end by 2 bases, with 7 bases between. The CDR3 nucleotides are TGTGCCAGCAGTGAAGGACCAACCACAGATACGCAGTATTTT. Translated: CASSEGPTTDTQYF.

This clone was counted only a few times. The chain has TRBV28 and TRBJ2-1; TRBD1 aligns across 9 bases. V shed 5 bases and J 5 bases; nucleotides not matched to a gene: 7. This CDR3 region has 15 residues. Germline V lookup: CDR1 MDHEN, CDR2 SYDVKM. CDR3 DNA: TGTGCCAGCAGTCCGCGGGACAGGGATCACAATGAGCAGTTCTTC. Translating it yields CASSPRDRDHNEQFF.

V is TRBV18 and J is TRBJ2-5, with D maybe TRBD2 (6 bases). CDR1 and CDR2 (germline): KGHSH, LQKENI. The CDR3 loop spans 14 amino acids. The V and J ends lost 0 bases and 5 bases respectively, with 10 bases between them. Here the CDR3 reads CASSPPAGLETQYF. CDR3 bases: TGTGCCAGCTCACCACCGGCGGGGCTGGAGACCCAGTACTTC.

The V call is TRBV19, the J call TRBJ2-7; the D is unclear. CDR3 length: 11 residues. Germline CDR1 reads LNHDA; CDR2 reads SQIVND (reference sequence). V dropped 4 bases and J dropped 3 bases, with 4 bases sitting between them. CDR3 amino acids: CASSNSYEQYF. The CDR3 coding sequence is TGTGCCAGTAGTAACAGCTACGAGCAGTACTTC.

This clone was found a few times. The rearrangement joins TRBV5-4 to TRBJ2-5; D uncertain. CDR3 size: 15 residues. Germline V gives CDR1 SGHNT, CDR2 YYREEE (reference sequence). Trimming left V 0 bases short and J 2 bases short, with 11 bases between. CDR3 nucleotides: TGTGCCAGCAGCTTGGGGACCACGACTCAAGAGACCCAGTACTTC. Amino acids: CASSLGTTTQETQYF.

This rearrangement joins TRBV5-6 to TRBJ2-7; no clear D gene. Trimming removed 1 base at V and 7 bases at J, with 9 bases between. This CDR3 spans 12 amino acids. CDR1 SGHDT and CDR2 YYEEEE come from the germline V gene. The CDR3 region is CASSLYSGEQYF. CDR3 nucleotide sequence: TGTGCCAGCAGCTTGTATTCTGGGGAGCAGTACTTC.

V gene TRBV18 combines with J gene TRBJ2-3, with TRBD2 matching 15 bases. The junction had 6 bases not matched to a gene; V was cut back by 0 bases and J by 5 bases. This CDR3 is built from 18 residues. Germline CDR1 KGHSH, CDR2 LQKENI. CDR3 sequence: CASSPPGLAGGVGDTQYF. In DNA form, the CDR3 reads TGTGCCAGCTCACCACCGGGACTAGCGGGAGGAGTGGGAGATACGCAGTATTTT.